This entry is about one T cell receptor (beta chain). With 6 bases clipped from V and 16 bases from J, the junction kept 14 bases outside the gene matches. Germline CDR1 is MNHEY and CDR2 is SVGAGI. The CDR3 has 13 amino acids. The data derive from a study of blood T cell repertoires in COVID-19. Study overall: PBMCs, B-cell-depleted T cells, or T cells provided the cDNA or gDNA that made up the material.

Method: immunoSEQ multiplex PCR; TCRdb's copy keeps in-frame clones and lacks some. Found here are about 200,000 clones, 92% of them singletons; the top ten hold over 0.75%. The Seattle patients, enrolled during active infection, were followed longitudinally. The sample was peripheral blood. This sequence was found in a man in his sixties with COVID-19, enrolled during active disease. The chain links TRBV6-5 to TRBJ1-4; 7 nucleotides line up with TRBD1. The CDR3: CASSLPDRASQFF. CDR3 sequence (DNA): TGTGCCAGCAGCCTCCCCGACAGGGCCAGTCAGTTTTTT.